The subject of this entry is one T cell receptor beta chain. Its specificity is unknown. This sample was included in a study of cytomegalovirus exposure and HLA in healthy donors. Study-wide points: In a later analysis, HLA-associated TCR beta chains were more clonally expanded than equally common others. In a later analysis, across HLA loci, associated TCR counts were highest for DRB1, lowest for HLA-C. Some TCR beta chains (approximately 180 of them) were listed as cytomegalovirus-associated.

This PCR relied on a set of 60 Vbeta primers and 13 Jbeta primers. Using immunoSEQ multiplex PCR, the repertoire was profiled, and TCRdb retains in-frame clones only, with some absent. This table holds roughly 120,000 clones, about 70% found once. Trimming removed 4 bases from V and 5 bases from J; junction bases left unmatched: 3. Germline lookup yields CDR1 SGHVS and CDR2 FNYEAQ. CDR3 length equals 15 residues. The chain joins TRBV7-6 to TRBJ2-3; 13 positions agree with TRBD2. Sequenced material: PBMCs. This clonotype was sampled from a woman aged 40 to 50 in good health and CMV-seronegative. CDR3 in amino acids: CASSSGLAGQDTQYF. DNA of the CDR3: TGTGCCAGCAGCTCGGGACTAGCGGGACAAGATACGCAGTATTTT. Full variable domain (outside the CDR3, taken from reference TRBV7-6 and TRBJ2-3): GAGVSQSPRYKVTKRGQDVALRCDPISGHVSLYWYRQALGQGPEFLTYFNYEAQQDKSGLPNDRFSAERPEGSISTLTIQRTEQRDSAMYRCASSSGLAGQDTQYFGPGTRLTVL.